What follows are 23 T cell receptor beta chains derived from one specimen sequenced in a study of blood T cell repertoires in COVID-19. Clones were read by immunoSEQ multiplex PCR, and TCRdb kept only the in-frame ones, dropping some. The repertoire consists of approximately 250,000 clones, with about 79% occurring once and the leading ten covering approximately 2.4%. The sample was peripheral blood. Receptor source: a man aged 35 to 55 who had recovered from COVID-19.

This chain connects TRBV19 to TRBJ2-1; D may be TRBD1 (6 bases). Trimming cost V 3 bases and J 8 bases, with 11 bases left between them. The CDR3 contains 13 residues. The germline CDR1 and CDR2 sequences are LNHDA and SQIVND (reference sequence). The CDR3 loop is CASSIGGRDEQFF. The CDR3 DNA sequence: TGTGCCAGTAGTATTGGGGGCAGGGATGAGCAGTTCTTC.

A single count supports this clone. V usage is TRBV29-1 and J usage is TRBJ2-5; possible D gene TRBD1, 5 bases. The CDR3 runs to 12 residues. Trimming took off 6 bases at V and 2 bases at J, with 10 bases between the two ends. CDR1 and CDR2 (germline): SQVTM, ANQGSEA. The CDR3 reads CSVGHPQETQYF. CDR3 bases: TGCAGCGTCGGACACCCGCAAGAGACCCAGTACTTC.

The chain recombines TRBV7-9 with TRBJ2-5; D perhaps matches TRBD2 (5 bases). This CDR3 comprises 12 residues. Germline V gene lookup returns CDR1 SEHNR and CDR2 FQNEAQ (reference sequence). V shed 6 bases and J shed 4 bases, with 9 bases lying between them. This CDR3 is CASRNEGETQYF. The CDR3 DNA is TGTGCCAGCAGGAACGAGGGAGAGACCCAGTACTTC.

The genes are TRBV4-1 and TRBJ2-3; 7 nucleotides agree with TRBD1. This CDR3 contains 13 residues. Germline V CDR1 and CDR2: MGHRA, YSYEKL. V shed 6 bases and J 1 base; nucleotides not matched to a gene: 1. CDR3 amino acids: CASSRGRTDTQYF. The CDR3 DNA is TGCGCCAGCAGTAGGGGGCGCACAGATACGCAGTATTTT.

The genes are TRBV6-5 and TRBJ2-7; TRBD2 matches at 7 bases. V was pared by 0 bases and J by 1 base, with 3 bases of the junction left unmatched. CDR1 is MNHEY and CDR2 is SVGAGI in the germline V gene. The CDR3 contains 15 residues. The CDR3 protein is CASSYSGDYSYEQYF. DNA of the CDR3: TGTGCCAGCAGTTACTCGGGGGACTATTCCTACGAGCAGTACTTC.

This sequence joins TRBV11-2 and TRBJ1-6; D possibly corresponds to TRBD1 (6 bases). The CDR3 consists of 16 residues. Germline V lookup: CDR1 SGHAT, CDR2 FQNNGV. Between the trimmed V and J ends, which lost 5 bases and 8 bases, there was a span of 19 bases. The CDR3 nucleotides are TGTGCCAGCAGCCCAATACTTACAGGGATGGATTCACCCCTCCACTTT. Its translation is CASSPILTGMDSPLHF.

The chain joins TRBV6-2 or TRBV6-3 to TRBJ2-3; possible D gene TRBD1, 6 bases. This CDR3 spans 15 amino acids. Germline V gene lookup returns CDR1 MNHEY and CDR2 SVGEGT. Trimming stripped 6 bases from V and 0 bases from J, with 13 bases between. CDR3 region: CASSEGVPSTDTQYF. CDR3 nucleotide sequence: TGTGCCAGCAGCGAGGGGGTCCCTAGCACAGATACGCAGTATTTT.

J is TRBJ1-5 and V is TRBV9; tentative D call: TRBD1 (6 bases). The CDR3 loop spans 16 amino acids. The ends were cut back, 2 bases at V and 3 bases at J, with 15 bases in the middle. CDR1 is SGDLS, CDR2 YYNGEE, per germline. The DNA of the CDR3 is TGTGCCAGCAGCGTTGGGGCAGGGGAAATCAATCAGCCCCAGCATTTT. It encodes CASSVGAGEINQPQHF. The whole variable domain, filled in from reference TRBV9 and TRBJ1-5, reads DSGVTQTPKHLITATGQRVTLRCSPRSGDLSVYWYQQSLDQGLQFLIQYYNGEERAKGNILERFSAQQFPDLHSELNLSSLELGDSALYFCASSVGAGEINQPQHFGDGTRLSIL.

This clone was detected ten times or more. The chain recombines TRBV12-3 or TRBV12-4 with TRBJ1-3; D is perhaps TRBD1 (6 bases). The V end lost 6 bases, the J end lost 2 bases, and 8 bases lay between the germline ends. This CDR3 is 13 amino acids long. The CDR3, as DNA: TGTGCCAGCAGACCAGGGGCTGGAAACACCATATATTTT. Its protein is CASRPGAGNTIYF.

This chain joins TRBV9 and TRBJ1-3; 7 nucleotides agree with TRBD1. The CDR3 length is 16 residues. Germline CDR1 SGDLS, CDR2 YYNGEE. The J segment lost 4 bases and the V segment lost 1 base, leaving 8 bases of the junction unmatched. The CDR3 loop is CASSVLSRGIGNTIYF. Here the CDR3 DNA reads TGTGCCAGCAGCGTACTAAGCAGGGGGATCGGAAACACCATATATTTT.

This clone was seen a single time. The CDR3 DNA is TGTGCCCTCCTCCCCAACCCCCAGCGGCCAAGGAACACCGGGGAGCTGTTTTTT. It codes for CALLPNPQRPRNTGELFF. The chain has TRBV24-1 and TRBJ2-2, with D possibly TRBD2 on 5 matching bases. V lost 12 bases, J lost 1 base, and 26 bases lay in between. The CDR3 extends over 18 amino acids. Germline-derived CDR1 and CDR2 are KGHDR and SFDVKD.

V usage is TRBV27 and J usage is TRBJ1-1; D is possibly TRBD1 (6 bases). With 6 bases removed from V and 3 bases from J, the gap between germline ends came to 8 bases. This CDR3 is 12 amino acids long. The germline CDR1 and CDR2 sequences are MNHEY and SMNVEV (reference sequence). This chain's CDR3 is CASRQGYTEAFF. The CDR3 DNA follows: TGTGCCAGCAGACAGGGCTACACTGAAGCTTTCTTT.

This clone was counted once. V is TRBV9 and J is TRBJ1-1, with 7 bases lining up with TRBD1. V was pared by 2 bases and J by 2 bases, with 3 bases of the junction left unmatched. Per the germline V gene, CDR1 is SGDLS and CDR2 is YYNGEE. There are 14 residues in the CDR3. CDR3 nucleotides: TGTGCCAGCAGCGTGACAGGGAGTAACACTGAAGCTTTCTTT. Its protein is CASSVTGSNTEAFF.

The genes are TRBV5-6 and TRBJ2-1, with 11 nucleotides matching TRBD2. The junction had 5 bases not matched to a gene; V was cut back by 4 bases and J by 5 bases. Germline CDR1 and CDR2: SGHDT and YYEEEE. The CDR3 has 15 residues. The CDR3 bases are TGTGCCAGCAGCAGGGGGACTAGCGGCGACAATGAGCAGTTCTTC. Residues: CASSRGTSGDNEQFF.

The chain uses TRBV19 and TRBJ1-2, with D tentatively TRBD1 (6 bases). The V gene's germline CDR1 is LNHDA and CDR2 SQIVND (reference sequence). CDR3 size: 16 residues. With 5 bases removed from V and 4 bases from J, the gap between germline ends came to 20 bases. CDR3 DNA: TGTGCCAGTAGTCTACAAACGCCCGAGGGGGTCTATGGCTACACCTTC. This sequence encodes CASSLQTPEGVYGYTF.

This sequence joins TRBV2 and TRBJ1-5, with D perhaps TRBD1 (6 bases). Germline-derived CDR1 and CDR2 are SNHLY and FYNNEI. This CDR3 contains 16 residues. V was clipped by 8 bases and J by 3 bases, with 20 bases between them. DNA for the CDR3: TGTGCCAGCTCGAGGGCAGCCGGGGGGCCCAATCAGCCCCAGCATTTT. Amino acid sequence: CASSRAAGGPNQPQHF.

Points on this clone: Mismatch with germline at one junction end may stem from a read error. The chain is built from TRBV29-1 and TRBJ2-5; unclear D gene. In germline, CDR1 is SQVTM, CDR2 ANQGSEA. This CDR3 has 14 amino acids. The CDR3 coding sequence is TGCAGCGTTGATCGAGAGAAACAGCAAGGGACCCAGTACTTC. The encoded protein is CSVDREKQQGTQYF.

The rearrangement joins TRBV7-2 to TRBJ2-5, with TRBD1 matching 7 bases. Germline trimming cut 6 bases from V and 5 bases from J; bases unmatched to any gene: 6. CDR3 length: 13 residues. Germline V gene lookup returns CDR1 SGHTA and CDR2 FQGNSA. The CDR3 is CASSRGLQETQYF. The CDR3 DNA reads TGTGCCAGCAGTAGGGGGCTCCAGGAGACCCAGTACTTC.

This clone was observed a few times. CDR3 DNA: TGTGCCAGCAGCTTGGTGGACAGGGACTACGAGCAGTACTTC. It yields the protein CASSLVDRDYEQYF. This rearrangement joins TRBV5-5 to TRBJ2-7; 8 bases fit TRBD1. CDR3 length: 14 residues. Germline-derived CDR1 and CDR2 are SGHKS and YYEKEE (reference sequence). V dropped 0 bases and J dropped 3; count of bases not matched to a gene: 2.

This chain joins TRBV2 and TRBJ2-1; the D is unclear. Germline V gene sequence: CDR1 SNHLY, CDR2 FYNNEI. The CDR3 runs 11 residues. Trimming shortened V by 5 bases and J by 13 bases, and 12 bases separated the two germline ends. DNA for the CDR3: TGTGCCAGCAGTCGAACCACAGACCAGTTCTTC. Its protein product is CASSRTTDQFF. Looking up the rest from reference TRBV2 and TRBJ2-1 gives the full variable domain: EPEVTQTPSHQVTQMGQEVILRCVPISNHLYFYWYRQILGQKVEFLVSFYNNEISEKSEIFDDQFSVERPDGSNFTLKIRSTKLEDSAMYFCASSRTTDQFFGPGTRLTVL.

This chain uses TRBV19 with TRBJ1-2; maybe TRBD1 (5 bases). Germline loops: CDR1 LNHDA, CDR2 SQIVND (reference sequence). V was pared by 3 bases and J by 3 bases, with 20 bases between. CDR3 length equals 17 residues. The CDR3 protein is CASSIGWTIAPHYGYTF. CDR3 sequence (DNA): TGTGCCAGTAGTATTGGTTGGACAATCGCTCCCCACTATGGCTACACCTTC.

DNA for the CDR3: TGTGCCAGCAGCTTACGTGACTATGGCTACACCTTC. This sequence encodes CASSLRDYGYTF. The chain combines TRBV7-2 with TRBJ1-2; D is unclear. V was clipped by 2 bases and J by 3 bases, with 4 bases between them. The CDR3 is 12 amino acids. CDR1 is SGHTA and CDR2 is FQGNSA in the germline V gene.

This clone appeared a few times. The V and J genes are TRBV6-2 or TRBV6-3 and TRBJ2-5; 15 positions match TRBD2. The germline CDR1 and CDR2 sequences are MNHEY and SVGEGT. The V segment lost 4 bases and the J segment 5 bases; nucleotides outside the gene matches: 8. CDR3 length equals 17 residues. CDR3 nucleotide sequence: TGTGCCAGCAGTTCCTGGACTAGCGGGGGGGCCCGGGAGACCCAGTACTTC. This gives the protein CASSSWTSGGARETQYF.